This TCR beta chain emerged from a study of T-cell memory formation after mild COVID-19. As for the study in general: Most TCR clusters belonged to a single donor. Study findings and constraints: For contracting clones, CD4+ ones sat mainly in CM and EM, CD8+ in EMRA. Contracting clones from day 15 to 85 showed balanced CD4/CD8; later expanders favored CD4+.

Between the trimmed V and J ends, which lost 0 bases and 0 bases, there was a span of 8 bases. Germline CDR1 reads MGHDK; CDR2 reads SYGVNS. The CDR3 has 16 residues. With constant-segment primers, 5'RACE yielded cDNA libraries of TCR alpha and TCR beta that carried sample barcodes and UMIs. TCRdb independently ran MiXCR on the 5' RACE reads; one entry per CDR3 protein. In the table there are 550,000 to 600,000 distinct CDR3 sequences, 17% of which are singletons. About this clonotype: Antigen specificity is unknown.

Sequencing input: PBMCs or a T cell subset sorted from them (not recorded which). The chain has TRBV25-1 and TRBJ1-4; no clear D gene. This clonotype originated in an adult woman who had mild COVID-19 (a few samples of this study predate the infection). Cell type and time point are not known. CDR3 loop: CASSEYQGATNEKLFF. The CDR3 nucleotides read TGTGCCAGCAGTGAATATCAAGGAGCAACTAATGAAAAACTGTTTTTT. The whole variable domain, remainder taken from reference TRBV25-1 and TRBJ1-4, is EADIYQTPRYLVIGTGKKITLECSQTMGHDKMYWYQQDPGMELHLIHYSYGVNSTEKGDLSSESTVSRIRTEHFPLTLESARPSHTSQYLCASSEYQGATNEKLFFGSGTQLSVL.